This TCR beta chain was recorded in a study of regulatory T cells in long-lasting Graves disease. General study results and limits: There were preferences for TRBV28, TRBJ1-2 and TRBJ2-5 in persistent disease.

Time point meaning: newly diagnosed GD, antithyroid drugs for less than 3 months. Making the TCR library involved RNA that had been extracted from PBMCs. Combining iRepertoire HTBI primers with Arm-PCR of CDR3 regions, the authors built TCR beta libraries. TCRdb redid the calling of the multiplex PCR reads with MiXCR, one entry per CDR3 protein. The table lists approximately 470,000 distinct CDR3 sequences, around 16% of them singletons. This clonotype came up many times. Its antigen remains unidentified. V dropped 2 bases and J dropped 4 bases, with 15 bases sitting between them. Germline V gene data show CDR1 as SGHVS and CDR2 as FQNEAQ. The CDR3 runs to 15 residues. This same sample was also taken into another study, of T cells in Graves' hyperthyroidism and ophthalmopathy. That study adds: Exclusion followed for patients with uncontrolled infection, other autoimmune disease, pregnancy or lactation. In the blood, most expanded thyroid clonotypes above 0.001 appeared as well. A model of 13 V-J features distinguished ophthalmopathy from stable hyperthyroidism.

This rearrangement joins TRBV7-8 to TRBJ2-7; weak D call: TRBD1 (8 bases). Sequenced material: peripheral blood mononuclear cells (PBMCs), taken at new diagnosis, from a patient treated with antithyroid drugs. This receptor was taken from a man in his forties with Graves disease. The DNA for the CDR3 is TGTGCCAGCAGCTTATATAACAGGGGGGGGTACGAGCAGTACTTC. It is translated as CASSLYNRGGYEQYF.